This T cell receptor (beta chain) was sequenced during a study of molecular identifiers for immune sequencing clone quantification. Study results and limitations: In CMV-specific effectors, clones above 20 copies held over 97% of molecules; naive, under 1%. Should identical TCR molecules share a barcode, the sizes of highly expanded clones could be underestimated.

Bulk libraries came from a prior protocol with listed TCR primers. TCRdb ran MiXCR on the PCR reads and lists one entry per CDR3 protein. Here the sample spans more than 300,000 distinct CDR3 sequences, about 22% being singletons. This clonotype was seen at least ten times. Its target is unknown. V shed 2 bases and J shed 5 bases, with 9 bases lying between them. CDR3 size: 13 residues. CDR1 is SGHVS, CDR2 FQNEAQ, per germline. This TCR was sampled from a human donor in good health. Some libraries in this study had Jurkat cell RNA spiked in. Sequencing used naive CD8+ T cells from blood, with Jurkat cell RNA spiked in. Subset noted: FACS-sorted CD8+CD4-CCR7+CD45RA+ naive T cells. The gene calls are TRBV7-8 and TRBJ1-1; no firm D call. This CDR3 reads CASSLSVGTEAFF. The CDR3 coding sequence is TGTGCCAGCAGCTTATCGGTAGGGACTGAAGCTTTCTTT.